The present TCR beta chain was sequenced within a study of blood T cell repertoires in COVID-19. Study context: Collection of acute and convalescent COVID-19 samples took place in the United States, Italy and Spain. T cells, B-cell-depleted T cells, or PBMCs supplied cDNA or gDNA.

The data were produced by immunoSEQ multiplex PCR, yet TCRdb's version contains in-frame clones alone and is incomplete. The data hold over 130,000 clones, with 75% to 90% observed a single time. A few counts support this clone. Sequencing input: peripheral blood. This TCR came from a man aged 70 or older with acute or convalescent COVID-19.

Here the CDR3 reads CASSHGQANNEKLFF. In DNA, the CDR3 is TGTGCCAGTAGTCATGGACAGGCCAATAATGAAAAACTGTTTTTT. The chain carries TRBV19 and TRBJ1-4; 7 nucleotides agree with TRBD1. With 5 bases clipped from V and 4 bases from J, the junction kept 7 bases outside the gene matches. Looked up from germline, CDR1 is LNHDA and CDR2 is SQIVND (reference sequence). The CDR3 runs 15 residues. Variable domain in full (rest from reference TRBV19 and TRBJ1-4): DGGITQSPKYLFRKEGQNVTLSCEQNLNHDAMYWYRQDPGQGLRLIYYSQIVNDFQKGDIAEGYSVSREKKESFPLTVTSAQKNPTAFYLCASSHGQANNEKLFFGSGTQLSVL.